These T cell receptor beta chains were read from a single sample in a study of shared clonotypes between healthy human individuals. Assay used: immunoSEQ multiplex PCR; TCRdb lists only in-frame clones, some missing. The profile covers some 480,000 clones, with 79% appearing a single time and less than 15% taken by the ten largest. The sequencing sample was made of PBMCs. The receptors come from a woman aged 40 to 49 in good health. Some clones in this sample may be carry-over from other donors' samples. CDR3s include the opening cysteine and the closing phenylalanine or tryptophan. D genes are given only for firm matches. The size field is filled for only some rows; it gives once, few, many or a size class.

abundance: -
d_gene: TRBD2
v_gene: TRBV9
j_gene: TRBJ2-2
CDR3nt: TGTGCCAGCAGCGCCGGACTAGCGGCGAACACCGGGGAGCTGTTTTTT
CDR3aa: CASSAGLAANTGELFF

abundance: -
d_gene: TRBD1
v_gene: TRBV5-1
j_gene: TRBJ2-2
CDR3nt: TGCGCCAGCAGCCGGGGACAGGGGATTGGAACCGGGGAGCTGTTTTTT
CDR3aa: CASSRGQGIGTGELFF

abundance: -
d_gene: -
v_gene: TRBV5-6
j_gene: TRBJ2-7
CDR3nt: TGTGCCAGCAGCCAGTCGTGGAGCCCCTACGAGCAGTACTTC
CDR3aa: CASSQSWSPYEQYF

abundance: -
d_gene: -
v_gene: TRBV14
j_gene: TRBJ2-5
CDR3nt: TGTGCCAGCAGCCAAGATCTTGGGGGGACAGAGACCCAGTACTTC
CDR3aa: CASSQDLGGTETQYF

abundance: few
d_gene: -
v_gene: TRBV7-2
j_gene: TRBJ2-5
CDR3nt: TGTGCCAGCAGCTTAAGCCCAGCGATTCAAGAGACCCAGTACTTC
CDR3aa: CASSLSPAIQETQYF

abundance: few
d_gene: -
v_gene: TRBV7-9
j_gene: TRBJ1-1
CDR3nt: TGTGCCAGCAACCGGTTGGAGGCTCACACTGAAGCTTTCTTT
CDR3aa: CASNRLEAHTEAFF

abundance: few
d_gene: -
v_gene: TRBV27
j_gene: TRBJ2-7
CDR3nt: TGTGCCAGCAGCCGTTGGGGCGGGACCTCCTACGAGCAGTACTTC
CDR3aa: CASSRWGGTSYEQYF

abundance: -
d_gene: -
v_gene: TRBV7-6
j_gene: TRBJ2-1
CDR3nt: TGTGCCAGCACACCGGGACCTTACAATGAGCAGTTCTTC
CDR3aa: CASTPGPYNEQFF

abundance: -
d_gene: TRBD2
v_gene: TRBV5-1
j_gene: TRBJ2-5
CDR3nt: TGCGCCAGCAGCCCATCGACTAGCGGGCGAGAGACCCAGTACTTC
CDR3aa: CASSPSTSGRETQYF

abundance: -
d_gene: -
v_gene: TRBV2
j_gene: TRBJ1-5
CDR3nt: TGTGCCAGCAAGGAGGGAAATCAGCCCCAGCATTTT
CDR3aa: CASKEGNQPQHF

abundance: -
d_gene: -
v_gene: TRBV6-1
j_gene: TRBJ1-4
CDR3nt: TGTGCCAGCAGTGAAGGAGGCCTGCTGCTTCGCGAAAAACTGTTTTTT
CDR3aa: CASSEGGLLLREKLFF

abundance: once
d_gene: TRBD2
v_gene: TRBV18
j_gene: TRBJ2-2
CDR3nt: TGTGCCAGCTCATTAATAGTGGCGACTAGCTCCAGCGGGGAGCTGTTTTTT
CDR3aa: CASSLIVATSSSGELFF

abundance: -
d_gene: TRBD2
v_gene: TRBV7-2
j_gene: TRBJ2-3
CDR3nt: TGTGCCAGCAGTGTAGCGGGAGGGCCGGATACGCAGTATTTT
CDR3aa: CASSVAGGPDTQYF

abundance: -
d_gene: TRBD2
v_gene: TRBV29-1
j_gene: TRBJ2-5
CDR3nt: TGCAGCGCTCTGGGGGGGGATGGCGAGACCCAGTACTTC
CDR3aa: CSALGGDGETQYF

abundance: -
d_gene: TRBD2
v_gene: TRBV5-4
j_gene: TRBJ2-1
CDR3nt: TGTGCCAGCAGCTTGGAAGGTCTAGCGGCCTACAATGAGCAGTTCTTC
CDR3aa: CASSLEGLAAYNEQFF

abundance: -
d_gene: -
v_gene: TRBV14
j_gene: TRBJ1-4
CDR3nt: TGTGCCAGCAGCCAGGACAGACCAACAACTAATGAAAAACTGTTTTTT
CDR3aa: CASSQDRPTTNEKLFF

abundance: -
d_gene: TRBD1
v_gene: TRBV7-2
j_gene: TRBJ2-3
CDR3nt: TGTGCCAGCAGCCTAAGGAGGACAGGGGGAACAGATACGCAGTATTTT
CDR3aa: CASSLRRTGGTDTQYF

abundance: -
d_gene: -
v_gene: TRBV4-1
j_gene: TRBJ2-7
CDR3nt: TGCGCCAGCAGTATAAAGGGGGAGGGAACCTACGAGCAGTACTTC
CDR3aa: CASSIKGEGTYEQYF

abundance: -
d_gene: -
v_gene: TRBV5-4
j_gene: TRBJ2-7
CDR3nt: TGTGCCAGCAGCCGCGAGGGGGGGAACTACGAGCAGTACTTC
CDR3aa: CASSREGGNYEQYF

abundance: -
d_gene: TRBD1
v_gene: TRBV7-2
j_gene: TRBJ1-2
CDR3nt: TGTGCCAGCAGCCAGAGACAGGGGGTCGACTATGGCTACACCTTC
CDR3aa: CASSQRQGVDYGYTF

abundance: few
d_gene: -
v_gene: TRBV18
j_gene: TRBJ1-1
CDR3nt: TGTGCCAGCTCAGGCGTGGAAGGGGATGAAGCTTTCTTT
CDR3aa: CASSGVEGDEAFF

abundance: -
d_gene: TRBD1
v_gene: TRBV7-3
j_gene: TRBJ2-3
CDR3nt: TGTGCCAGCAGCTTCCGGGACAGGGTCACAGATACGCAGTATTTT
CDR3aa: CASSFRDRVTDTQYF

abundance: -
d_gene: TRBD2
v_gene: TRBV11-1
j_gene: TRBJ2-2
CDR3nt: TGTGCCAGCAGCTCATTACTAGCGTTCAGCGGGGAGCTGTTTTTT
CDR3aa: CASSSLLAFSGELFF

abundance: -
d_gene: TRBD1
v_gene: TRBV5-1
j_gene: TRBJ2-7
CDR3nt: TGCGCCAGCAGCCCCCAGGGGGCGTCCTACGAGCAGTACTTC
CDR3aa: CASSPQGASYEQYF

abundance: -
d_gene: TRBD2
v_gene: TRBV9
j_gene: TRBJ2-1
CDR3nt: TGTGCCAGCAGCGTAGGAAGGGGGACTAGCGGGATGGTTGAGCAGTTCTTC
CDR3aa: CASSVGRGTSGMVEQFF

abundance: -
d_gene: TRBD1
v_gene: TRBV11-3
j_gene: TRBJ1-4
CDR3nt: TGTGCCACGGACAGGGAGAATGAAAAACTGTTTTTT
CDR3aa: CATDRENEKLFF

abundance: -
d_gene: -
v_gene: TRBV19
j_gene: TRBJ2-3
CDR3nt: TGTGCCAGTTGGCCAGGAATCGGGCTCGGCACAGATACGCAGTATTTT
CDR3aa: CASWPGIGLGTDTQYF

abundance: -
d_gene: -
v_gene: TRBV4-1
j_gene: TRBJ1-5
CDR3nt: TGCGCCAGCAGCCGAGGGGTAAGTTCGACAGATAATCAGCCCCAGCATTTT
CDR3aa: CASSRGVSSTDNQPQHF

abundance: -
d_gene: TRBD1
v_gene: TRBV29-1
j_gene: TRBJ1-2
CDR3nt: TGCAGCGTTGCAGACAGGGGGGATGGCTACACCTTC
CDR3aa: CSVADRGDGYTF

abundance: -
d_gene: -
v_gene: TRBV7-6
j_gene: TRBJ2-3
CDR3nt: TGTGCCAGCAGCTTAGGGGGAGCTAGCACAGATACGCAGTATTTT
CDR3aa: CASSLGGASTDTQYF

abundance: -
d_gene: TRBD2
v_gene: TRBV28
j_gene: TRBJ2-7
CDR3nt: TGTGCCAGCAGTCCCCCGGGACTAGCGGGCCTCTACGAGCAGTACTTC
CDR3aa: CASSPPGLAGLYEQYF

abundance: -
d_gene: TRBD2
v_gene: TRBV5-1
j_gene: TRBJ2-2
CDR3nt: TGCGCCAGCGCCCTTGGACTAGCGGTTTACACCGGGGAGCTGTTTTTT
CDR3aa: CASALGLAVYTGELFF

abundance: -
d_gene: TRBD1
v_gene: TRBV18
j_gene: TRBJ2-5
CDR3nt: TGTGCCAGCTCACAAGGACAGGGGAGAACAGAGACCCAGTACTTC
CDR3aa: CASSQGQGRTETQYF

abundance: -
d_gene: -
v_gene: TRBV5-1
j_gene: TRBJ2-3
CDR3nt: TGCGCCAGCAGCTTGGGCGGGTACACAGATACGCAGTATTTT
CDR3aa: CASSLGGYTDTQYF

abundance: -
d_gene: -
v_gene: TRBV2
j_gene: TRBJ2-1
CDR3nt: TGTGCCAGCAGTCGTCAAGGGCATGAGCAGTTCTTC
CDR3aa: CASSRQGHEQFF

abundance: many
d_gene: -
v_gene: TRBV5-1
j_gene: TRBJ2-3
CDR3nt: TGCGCCAGCAGCTTTAACAGCTACACAGATACGCAGTATTTT
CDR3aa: CASSFNSYTDTQYF

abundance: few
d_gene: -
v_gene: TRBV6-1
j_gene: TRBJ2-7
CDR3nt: TGTGCCAGCAGTGTGCCAGAGACCTACGAGCAGTACTTC
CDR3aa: CASSVPETYEQYF

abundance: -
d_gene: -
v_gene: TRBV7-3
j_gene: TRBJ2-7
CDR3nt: TGTGCCAGCAGCTCGTGGCGAGGGGCGGTCTACGAGCAGTACTTC
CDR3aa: CASSSWRGAVYEQYF

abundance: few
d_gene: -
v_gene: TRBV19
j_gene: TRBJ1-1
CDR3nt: TGTGCCACCAAACAGGTAGGGCACACTGAAGCTTTCTTT
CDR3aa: CATKQVGHTEAFF

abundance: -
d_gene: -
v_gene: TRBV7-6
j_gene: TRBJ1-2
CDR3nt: TGTGCCAGCAGCTTATCAACGGGACGTTCTGCCACCTTC
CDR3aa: CASSLSTGRSATF

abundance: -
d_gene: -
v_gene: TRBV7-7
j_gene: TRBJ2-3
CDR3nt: TGTGCTAGCAGCTCCCTTGTTGGGACAGATACGCAGTATTTT
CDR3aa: CASSSLVGTDTQYF

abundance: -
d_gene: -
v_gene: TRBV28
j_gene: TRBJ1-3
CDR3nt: TGTGCCAGCAGTTTATTGGCAGGAAACACCATATATTTT
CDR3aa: CASSLLAGNTIYF

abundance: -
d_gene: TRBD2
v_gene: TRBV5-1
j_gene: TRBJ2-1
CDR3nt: TGCGCCAGCAGCAAGAGCGGGGGCGCAGTCAATGAGCAGTTCTTC
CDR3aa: CASSKSGGAVNEQFF

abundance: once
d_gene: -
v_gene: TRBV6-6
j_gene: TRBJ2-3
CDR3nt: TGTGCCAGCAGTTACCGAGGAGTAACAGATACGCAGTATTTT
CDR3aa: CASSYRGVTDTQYF

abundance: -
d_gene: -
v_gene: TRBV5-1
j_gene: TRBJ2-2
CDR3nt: TGCGCCAGCAGCTTAACAGACACCGGGGAGCTGTTTTTT
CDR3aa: CASSLTDTGELFF

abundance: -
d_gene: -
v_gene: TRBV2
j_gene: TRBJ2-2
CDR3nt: TGTGCCAGCACCCAGGTGGGGGACACCGGGGAGCTGTTTTTT
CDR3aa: CASTQVGDTGELFF

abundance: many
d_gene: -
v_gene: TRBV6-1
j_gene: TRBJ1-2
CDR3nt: TGTGCCAGCAGTGCCGAAGACGACAGGCCAGGCTATGGCTACACCTTC
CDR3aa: CASSAEDDRPGYGYTF

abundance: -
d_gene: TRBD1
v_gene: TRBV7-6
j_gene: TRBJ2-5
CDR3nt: TGTGCCAGCAGCTACGGACAGGGCCCTAAAGAGACCCAGTACTTC
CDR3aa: CASSYGQGPKETQYF

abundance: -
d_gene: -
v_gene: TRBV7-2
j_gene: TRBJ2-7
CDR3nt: TGTGCCAGCAGCTTTGACACAGGCTCCTACGAGCAGTACTTC
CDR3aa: CASSFDTGSYEQYF

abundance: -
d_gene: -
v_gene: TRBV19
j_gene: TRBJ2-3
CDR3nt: TGTGCCAGCCAGGGCCGGGGCACAGATACGCAGTATTTT
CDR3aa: CASQGRGTDTQYF

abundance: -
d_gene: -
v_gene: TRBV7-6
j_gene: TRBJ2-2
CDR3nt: TGTGCCAGCAGCTTCCAGACGGCGCCCATTGCCGGGGAGCTGTTTTTT
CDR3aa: CASSFQTAPIAGELFF

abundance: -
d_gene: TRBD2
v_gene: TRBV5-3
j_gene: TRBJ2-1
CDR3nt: TGTGCCAGAAGCTTGGCCGTACTAGCGGGAGGATATGAGCAGTTCTTC
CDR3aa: CARSLAVLAGGYEQFF

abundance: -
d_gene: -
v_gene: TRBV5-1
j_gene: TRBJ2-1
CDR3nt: TGCGCCAGCAGCGCAGACTTCCCGAGCTCCTACAATGAGCAGTTCTTC
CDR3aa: CASSADFPSSYNEQFF

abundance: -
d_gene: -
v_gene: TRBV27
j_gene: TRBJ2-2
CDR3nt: TGTGCCAGCAGTTTGAGGACCGGGGAGCTGTTTTTT
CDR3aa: CASSLRTGELFF

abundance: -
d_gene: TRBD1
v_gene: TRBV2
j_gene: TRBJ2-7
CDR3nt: TGTGCCAGCAGGACCGGGACAGGGTCCTACGAGCAGTACTTC
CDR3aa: CASRTGTGSYEQYF